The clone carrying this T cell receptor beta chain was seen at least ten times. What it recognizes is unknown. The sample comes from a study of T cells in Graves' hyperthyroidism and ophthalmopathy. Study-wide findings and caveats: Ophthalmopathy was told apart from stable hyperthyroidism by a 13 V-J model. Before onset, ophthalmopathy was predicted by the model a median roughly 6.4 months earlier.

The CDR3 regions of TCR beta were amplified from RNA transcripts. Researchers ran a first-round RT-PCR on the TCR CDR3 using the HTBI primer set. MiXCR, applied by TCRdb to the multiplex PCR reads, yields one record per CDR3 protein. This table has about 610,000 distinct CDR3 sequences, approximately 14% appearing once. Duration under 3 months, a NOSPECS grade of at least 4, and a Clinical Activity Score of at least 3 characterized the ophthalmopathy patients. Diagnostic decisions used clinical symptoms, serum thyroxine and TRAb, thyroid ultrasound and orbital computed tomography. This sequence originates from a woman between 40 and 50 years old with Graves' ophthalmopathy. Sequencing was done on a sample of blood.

The CDR3: CASRTLGGYDTEAFF. CDR3 nucleotide sequence: TGTGCCAGCAGGACCTTGGGGGGGTACGACACTGAAGCTTTCTTT. The V call is TRBV6-1, the J call TRBJ1-1; a possible D gene is TRBD1 (5 bases). The germline gives CDR1 MNHNS, CDR2 SASEGT. Trimming left V 6 bases short and J 3 bases short, with 17 bases between. CDR3 length equals 15 residues.